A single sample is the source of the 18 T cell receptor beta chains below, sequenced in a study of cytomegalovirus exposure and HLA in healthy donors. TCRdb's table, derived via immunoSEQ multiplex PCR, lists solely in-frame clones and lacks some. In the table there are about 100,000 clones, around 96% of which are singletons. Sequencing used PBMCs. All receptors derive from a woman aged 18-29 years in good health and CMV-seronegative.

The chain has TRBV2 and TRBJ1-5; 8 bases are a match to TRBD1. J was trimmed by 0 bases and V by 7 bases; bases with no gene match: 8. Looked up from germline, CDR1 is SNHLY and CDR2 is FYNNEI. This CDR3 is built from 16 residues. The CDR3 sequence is CASTVRTGYSNQPQHF. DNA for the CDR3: TGTGCCAGCACCGTTCGGACAGGGTATAGCAATCAGCCCCAGCATTTT. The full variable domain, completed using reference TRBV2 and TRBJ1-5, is EPEVTQTPSHQVTQMGQEVILRCVPISNHLYFYWYRQILGQKVEFLVSFYNNEISEKSEIFDDQFSVERPDGSNFTLKIRSTKLEDSAMYFCASTVRTGYSNQPQHFGDGTRLSIL.

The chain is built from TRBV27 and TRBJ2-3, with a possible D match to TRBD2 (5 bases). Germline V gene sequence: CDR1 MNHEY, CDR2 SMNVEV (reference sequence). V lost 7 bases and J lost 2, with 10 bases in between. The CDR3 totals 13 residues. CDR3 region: CASKRGITDTQYF. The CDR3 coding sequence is TGTGCCAGCAAGAGAGGGATCACAGATACGCAGTATTTT.

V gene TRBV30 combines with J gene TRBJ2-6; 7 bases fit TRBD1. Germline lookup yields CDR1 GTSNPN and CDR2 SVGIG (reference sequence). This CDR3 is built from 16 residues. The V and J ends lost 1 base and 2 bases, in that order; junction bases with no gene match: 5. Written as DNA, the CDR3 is TGTGCCTGGAGTGAGCAGGGGGACCCTGGGGCCAACGTCCTGACTTTC. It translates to CAWSEQGDPGANVLTF.

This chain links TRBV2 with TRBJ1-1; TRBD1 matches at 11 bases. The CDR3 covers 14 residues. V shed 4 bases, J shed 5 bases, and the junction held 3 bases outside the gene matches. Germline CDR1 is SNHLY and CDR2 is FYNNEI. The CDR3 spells CASSVGTGGTEAFF. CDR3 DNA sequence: TGTGCCAGCAGTGTAGGGACAGGGGGGACTGAAGCTTTCTTT.

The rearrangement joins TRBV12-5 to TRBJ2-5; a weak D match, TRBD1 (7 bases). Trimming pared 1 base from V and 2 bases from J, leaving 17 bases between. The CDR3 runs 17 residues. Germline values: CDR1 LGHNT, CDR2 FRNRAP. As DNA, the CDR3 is TGTGCTAGTGGTTTGGCATACGGGAGACAGGGTCAAGAGACCCAGTACTTC. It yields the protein CASGLAYGRQGQETQYF. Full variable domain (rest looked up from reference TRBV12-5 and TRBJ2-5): DARVTQTPRHKVTEMGQEVTMRCQPILGHNTVFWYRQTMMQGLELLAYFRNRAPLDDSGMPKDRFSAEMPDATLATLKIQPSEPRDSAVYFCASGLAYGRQGQETQYFGPGTRLLVL.

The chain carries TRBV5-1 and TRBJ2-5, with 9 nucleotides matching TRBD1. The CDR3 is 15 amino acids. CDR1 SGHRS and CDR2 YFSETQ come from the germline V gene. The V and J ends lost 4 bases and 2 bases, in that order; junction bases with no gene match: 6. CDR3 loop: CASSAGQGPQETQYF. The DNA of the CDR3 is TGCGCCAGCAGCGCGGGACAGGGTCCACAAGAGACCCAGTACTTC.

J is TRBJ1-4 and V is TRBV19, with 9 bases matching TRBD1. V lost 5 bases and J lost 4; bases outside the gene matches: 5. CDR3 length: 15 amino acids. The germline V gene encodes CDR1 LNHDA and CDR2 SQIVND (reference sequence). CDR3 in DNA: TGTGCCAGTAGTTCCTGGGACAGGGATAATGAAAAACTGTTTTTT. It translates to CASSSWDRDNEKLFF.

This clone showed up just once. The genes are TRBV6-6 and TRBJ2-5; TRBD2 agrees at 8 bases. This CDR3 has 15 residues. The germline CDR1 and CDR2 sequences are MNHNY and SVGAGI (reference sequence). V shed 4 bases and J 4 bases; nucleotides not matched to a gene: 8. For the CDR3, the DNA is TGTGCCAGCAGTTCCCGACTAGCGTCTCTAGAGACCCAGTACTTC. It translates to CASSSRLASLETQYF.

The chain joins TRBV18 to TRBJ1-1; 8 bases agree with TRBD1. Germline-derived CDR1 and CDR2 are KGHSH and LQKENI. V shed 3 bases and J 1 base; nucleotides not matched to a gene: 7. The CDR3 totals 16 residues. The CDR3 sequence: CASSPRTGYQNTEAFF. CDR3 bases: TGTGCCAGCTCACCCAGGACAGGGTATCAGAACACTGAAGCTTTCTTT.

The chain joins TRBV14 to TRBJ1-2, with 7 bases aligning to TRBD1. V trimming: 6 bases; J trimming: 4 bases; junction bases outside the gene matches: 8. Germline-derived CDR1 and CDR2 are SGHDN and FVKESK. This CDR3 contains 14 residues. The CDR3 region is CASSSGQVLYGYTF. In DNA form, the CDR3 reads TGTGCCAGCAGTTCCGGACAGGTGCTCTATGGCTACACCTTC.

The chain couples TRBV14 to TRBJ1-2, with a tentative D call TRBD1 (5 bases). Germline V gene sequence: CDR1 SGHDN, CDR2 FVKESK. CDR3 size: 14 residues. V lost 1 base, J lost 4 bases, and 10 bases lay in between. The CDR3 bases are TGTGCCAGCAGCCAAGGCAGGGCCCTCTATGGCTACACCTTC. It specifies CASSQGRALYGYTF. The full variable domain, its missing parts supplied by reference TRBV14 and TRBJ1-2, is EAGVTQFPSHSVIEKGQTVTLRCDPISGHDNLYWYRRVMGKEIKFLLHFVKESKQDESGMPNNRFLAERTGGTYSTLKVQPAELEDSGVYFCASSQGRALYGYTFGSGTRLTVV.

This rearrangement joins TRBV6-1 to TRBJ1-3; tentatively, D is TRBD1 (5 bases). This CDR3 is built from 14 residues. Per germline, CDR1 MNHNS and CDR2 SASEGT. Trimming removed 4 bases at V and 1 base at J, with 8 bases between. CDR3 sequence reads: CASSGAGSGNTIYF. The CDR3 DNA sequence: TGTGCCAGCAGTGGGGCAGGGTCTGGAAACACCATATATTTT.

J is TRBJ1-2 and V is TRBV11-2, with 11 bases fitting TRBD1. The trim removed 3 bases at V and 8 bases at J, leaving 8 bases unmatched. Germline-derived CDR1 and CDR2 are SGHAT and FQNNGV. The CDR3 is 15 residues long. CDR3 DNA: TGTGCCAGCAGCTTCGGACAGGGGGCAGGTTGGGGCTACACCTTC. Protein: CASSFGQGAGWGYTF.

The CDR3 protein is CSAGDSGTDTQYF. The CDR3 region has the DNA TGCAGCGCAGGGGACAGCGGCACAGATACGCAGTATTTT. The chain carries TRBV29-1 and TRBJ2-3; 7 bases map to TRBD1. With V trimmed by 7 bases and J by 1 base, 5 bases remained unmatched. The CDR3 totals 13 residues. Germline CDR1 and CDR2: SQVTM and ANQGSEA.

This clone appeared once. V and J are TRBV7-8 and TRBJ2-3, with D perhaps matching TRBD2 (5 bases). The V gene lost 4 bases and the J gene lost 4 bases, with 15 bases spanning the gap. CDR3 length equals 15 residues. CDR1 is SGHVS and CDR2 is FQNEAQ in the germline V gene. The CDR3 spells CASSSSGGAADTQYF. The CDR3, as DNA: TGTGCCAGCAGCTCGAGCGGAGGAGCGGCAGATACGCAGTATTTT.

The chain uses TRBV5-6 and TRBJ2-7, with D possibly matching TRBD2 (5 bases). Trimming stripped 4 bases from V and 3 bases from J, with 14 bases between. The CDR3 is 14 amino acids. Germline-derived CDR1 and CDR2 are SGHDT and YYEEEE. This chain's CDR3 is CASSPGKAHYEQYF. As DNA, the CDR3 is TGTGCCAGCAGCCCCGGGAAGGCTCACTACGAGCAGTACTTC.

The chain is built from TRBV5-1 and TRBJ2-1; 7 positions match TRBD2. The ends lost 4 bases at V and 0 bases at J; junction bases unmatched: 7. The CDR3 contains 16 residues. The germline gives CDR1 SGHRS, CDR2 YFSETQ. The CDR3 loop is CASSPHPSGSYNEQFF. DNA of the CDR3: TGCGCCAGCAGCCCGCATCCTAGCGGCTCCTACAATGAGCAGTTCTTC.

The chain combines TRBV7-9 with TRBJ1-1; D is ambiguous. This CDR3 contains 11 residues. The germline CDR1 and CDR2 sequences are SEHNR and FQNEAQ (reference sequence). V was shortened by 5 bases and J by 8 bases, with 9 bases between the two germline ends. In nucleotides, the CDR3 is TGTGCCAGCAGCCCCAACCTAGAAGCTTTCTTT. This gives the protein CASSPNLEAFF.